This entry lists 24 T cell receptor beta chains sequenced from one sample in a study of blood T cell repertoires in COVID-19. Method: immunoSEQ multiplex PCR; TCRdb's copy keeps in-frame clones and lacks some. Here the sample spans over 350,000 clones, roughly nine tenths being singletons. Material for sequencing was PBMCs or T cells enriched from blood (not recorded which). The source of these receptors is a woman aged 18-30 years with acute COVID-19.

This clone was counted many times. The chain combines TRBV6-5 with TRBJ1-1, with D possibly TRBD1 on 5 matching bases. Germline CDR1 is MNHEY and CDR2 is SVGAGI. The CDR3 has 16 residues. Trimming removed 4 bases at V and 6 bases at J, with 21 bases between. The CDR3 coding sequence is TGTGCCAGCAGTTTTGGTCGCGTAGGGGCGCGATCTGAAGCTTTCTTT. As protein: CASSFGRVGARSEAFF.

The J gene is TRBJ2-7, the V gene TRBV18, with 7 bases lining up with TRBD1. Germline V gene sequence: CDR1 KGHSH, CDR2 LQKENI. The CDR3 is 15 residues long. V shed 4 bases and J 3 bases; nucleotides not matched to a gene: 9. CDR3 amino acids: CASSLGTETFYEQYF. CDR3 nucleotide sequence: TGTGCCAGCTCACTCGGGACAGAAACGTTCTACGAGCAGTACTTC.

The rearrangement links TRBV9 to TRBJ2-7; 11 bases line up with TRBD2. Germline V gene lookup returns CDR1 SGDLS and CDR2 YYNGEE. The length of the CDR3 is 15 residues. J lost 2 bases, V lost 3 bases, and 4 bases had no gene match. CDR3 nucleotide sequence: TGTGCCAGCAGCGCTAGCGGGGGGCCCCCCTACGAGCAGTACTTC. It is translated as CASSASGGPPYEQYF. Complete variable domain (other parts from reference TRBV9 and TRBJ2-7): DSGVTQTPKHLITATGQRVTLRCSPRSGDLSVYWYQQSLDQGLQFLIQYYNGEERAKGNILERFSAQQFPDLHSELNLSSLELGDSALYFCASSASGGPPYEQYFGPGTRLTVT.

The rearrangement links TRBV2 to TRBJ2-5; TRBD2 matches at 9 bases. The CDR3 has 14 residues. V shed 5 bases and J 4 bases; nucleotides not matched to a gene: 5. Germline-derived CDR1 and CDR2 are SNHLY and FYNNEI. CDR3 bases: TGTGCCAGCAGTATGACTAGCGGTGGAGAGACCCAGTACTTC. It is translated as CASSMTSGGETQYF. Full variable domain (remainder filled in from reference TRBV2 and TRBJ2-5): EPEVTQTPSHQVTQMGQEVILRCVPISNHLYFYWYRQILGQKVEFLVSFYNNEISEKSEIFDDQFSVERPDGSNFTLKIRSTKLEDSAMYFCASSMTSGGETQYFGPGTRLLVL.

The CDR3 protein is CASSPPWVRTGEDGYTF. The CDR3 bases are TGTGCCAGCAGCCCCCCCTGGGTACGGACAGGGGAGGACGGCTACACCTTC. The rearrangement uses TRBV9 and TRBJ1-2; TRBD1 agrees at 9 bases. The CDR3 consists of 17 residues. With 4 bases clipped from V and 8 bases from J, the junction kept 18 bases outside the gene matches. Germline loops: CDR1 SGDLS, CDR2 YYNGEE.

This rearrangement joins TRBV7-2 to TRBJ2-7, with D unresolved. CDR3 length: 14 amino acids. Germline values: CDR1 SGHTA, CDR2 FQGNSA. V shed 2 bases and J shed 2 bases, with 10 bases lying between them. DNA of the CDR3: TGTGCCAGCAGCTTAAAATATCGTACCTACGAGCAGTACTTC. Amino acids: CASSLKYRTYEQYF.

The sample holds one count of this clone. The chain employs TRBV11-2 and TRBJ2-5; 7 positions agree with TRBD1. The CDR3 has 16 amino acids. Germline V gives CDR1 SGHAT, CDR2 FQNNGV. Unmatched junction bases numbered 8, after V lost 3 bases and J lost 1 base. The CDR3 spells CASSLGQRQSQETQYF. The CDR3 DNA sequence: TGTGCCAGCAGCTTGGGACAGCGACAGTCCCAAGAGACCCAGTACTTC.

V gene TRBV9 combines with J gene TRBJ1-4; D unclear. This CDR3 spans 12 amino acids. Germline assignment: CDR1 SGDLS and CDR2 YYNGEE. The ends were cut back, 4 bases at V and 3 bases at J, with 4 bases in the middle. The DNA for the CDR3 is TGTGCCAGCAGCCGGGCTAATGAAAAACTGTTTTTT. Translating gives CASSRANEKLFF.

The rearrangement uses TRBV11-2 and TRBJ2-1; D remains ambiguous. Trimming left V 6 bases short and J 6 bases short, with 6 bases between. This CDR3 has 11 residues. Germline loops: CDR1 SGHAT, CDR2 FQNNGV. The CDR3 DNA sequence: TGTGCCAGCAGAGAGATCAATGAGCAGTTCTTC. Translation: CASREINEQFF.

On this clone itself: The junction and the germline gene differ at one end; a read error may be behind it. This specimen includes other DNA sequences encoding the same CDR3. V is TRBV5-1 and J is TRBJ1-1; tentative D call: TRBD1 (6 bases). Germline V gene sequence: CDR1 SGHRS, CDR2 YFSETQ. The CDR3 is made up of 15 amino acids. CDR3 coding DNA: TGCGCCAGCAGCTTGGCCGCCAGGGGAGGGACTGAAGCCTTCTTT. It yields the protein CASSLAARGGTEAFF. The full variable domain, in which reference TRBV5-1 and TRBJ1-1 provide the parts outside the CDR3, is KAGVTQTPRYLIKTRGQQVTLSCSPISGHRSVSWYQQTPGQGLQFLFEYFSETQRNKGNFPGRFSGRQFSNSRSEMNVSTLELGDSALYLCASSLAARGGTEAFFGQGTRLTVV.

The V and J genes are TRBV21-1 and TRBJ2-7; the table names TRBD2, a call not compared with the DNA. TRBV21-1 is a known pseudogene. CDR3 length: 18 amino acids. CDR3 protein: CASSTRDSWPSRNYEQYF. The CDR3 DNA reads TGTGCCAGCAGCACGAGAGATTCATGGCCTAGCAGAAACTACGAGCAGTACTTC.

The CDR3 region is CASGGGGSPPEAFF. The CDR3 coding sequence is TGTGCTAGTGGGGGAGGAGGGTCGCCCCCTGAAGCTTTCTTT. This chain connects TRBV12-5 to TRBJ1-1; no clear D gene. Trimming pared 6 bases from V and 6 bases from J, leaving 17 bases between. The length of the CDR3 is 14 residues. The germline CDR1 and CDR2 sequences are LGHNT and FRNRAP.

The rearrangement links TRBV21-1 to TRBJ2-5; the DNA was not compared with TRBD2, the D call given in the table. TRBV21-1 is assigned pseudogene status. This CDR3 has 14 residues. The CDR3 sequence is CASSPGLAEETQYF. The CDR3 DNA sequence: TGTGCCAGCAGCCCGGGACTAGCGGAAGAGACCCAGTACTTC.

For the CDR3, the DNA is TGCGCCAGCAGCTTAGCGGGAGGGCCAGGAGATACGCAGTATTTT. This encodes CASSLAGGPGDTQYF. This chain connects TRBV5-1 to TRBJ2-3, with 10 bases that match TRBD2. Trimming took 2 bases from V and 5 from J; bases not matched to a gene: 5. Germline loops: CDR1 SGHRS, CDR2 YFSETQ. The CDR3 sequence is 15 residues long. The full variable domain, completed using reference TRBV5-1 and TRBJ2-3, is KAGVTQTPRYLIKTRGQQVTLSCSPISGHRSVSWYQQTPGQGLQFLFEYFSETQRNKGNFPGRFSGRQFSNSRSEMNVSTLELGDSALYLCASSLAGGPGDTQYFGPGTRLTVL.

The V call is TRBV7-3, the J call TRBJ2-3, with 7 nucleotides matching TRBD2. V trimming: 4 bases; J trimming: 4 bases; junction bases outside the gene matches: 5. This CDR3 contains 14 residues. Germline V CDR1 and CDR2: SGHTA, FQGTGA. The CDR3 is CASSSTGGADTQYF. CDR3 sequence (DNA): TGTGCCAGCAGCTCGACGGGAGGAGCAGATACGCAGTATTTT.

This clone was found once. The rearrangement uses TRBV7-9 and TRBJ1-2, with a weak D call TRBD1 (6 bases). The CDR3 length is 13 residues. Germline values: CDR1 SEHNR, CDR2 FQNEAQ (reference sequence). V was clipped by 1 base and J by 8 bases, with 11 bases between them. In DNA form, the CDR3 reads TGTGCCAGCAGCTTAGAGGGCAGGGGAGGCTACACCTTC. The encoded protein is CASSLEGRGGYTF.

The J gene is TRBJ1-6, the V gene TRBV4-3; possible D gene TRBD1, 5 bases. Germline V gene sequence: CDR1 LGHNA, CDR2 YSLEER. CDR3 length: 17 amino acids. V was shortened by 0 bases and J by 6 bases, with 15 bases between the two germline ends. The DNA of the CDR3 is TGCGCCAGCAGCCAAGACTACTCGCGGGACTCTAATTCACCCCTCCACTTT. As protein: CASSQDYSRDSNSPLHF.

Worth noting for this clone: Since a far larger clone is one base different, this is likely a read error. The rearrangement links TRBV5-5 to TRBJ2-7; TRBD1 might be the D (6 bases). The CDR3 covers 12 residues. CDR1 and CDR2 (germline): SGHKS, YYEKEE (reference sequence). Trimming pared 1 base from V and 5 bases from J, leaving 7 bases between. CDR3 protein: CASSLSGDEQYF. Here the CDR3 DNA reads TGTGCCAGCAGCTTGTCAGGGGACGAGCAGTACTTC.

This chain joins TRBV9 and TRBJ2-1, with TRBD2 matching 9 bases. V lost 0 bases and J lost 5; bases outside the gene matches: 6. Germline values: CDR1 SGDLS, CDR2 YYNGEE. The CDR3 is 16 residues long. CDR3 amino acids: CASSVGVLAGNNEQFF. In nucleotides, the CDR3 is TGTGCCAGCAGCGTAGGGGTCCTAGCGGGGAACAATGAGCAGTTCTTC. The full variable domain, completed using reference TRBV9 and TRBJ2-1, is DSGVTQTPKHLITATGQRVTLRCSPRSGDLSVYWYQQSLDQGLQFLIQYYNGEERAKGNILERFSAQQFPDLHSELNLSSLELGDSALYFCASSVGVLAGNNEQFFGPGTRLTVL.

This clone was recorded a few times. This chain uses TRBV7-8 with TRBJ2-7; no clear D. Trimming removed 6 bases from V and 0 bases from J, with 6 bases in between. Germline V gene lookup returns CDR1 SGHVS and CDR2 FQNEAQ. This CDR3 is built from 12 residues. The DNA of the CDR3 is TGTGCCAGCAGTCTAAGCTCCTACGAGCAGTACTTC. Translated: CASSLSSYEQYF.

The V gene is TRBV4-2, the J gene TRBJ1-2; possibly TRBD1 for D (6 bases). Germline CDR1 reads LGHNA; CDR2 reads YNFKEQ. CDR3 size: 14 residues. Trimming removed 0 bases at V and 8 bases at J, with 13 bases between. For the CDR3, the DNA is TGTGCCAGCAGCCAAGACAGGGACACCCCCGGCTACACCTTC. It is translated as CASSQDRDTPGYTF.

V is TRBV20-1 and J is TRBJ2-7, with D unresolved. The CDR3 loop spans 12 amino acids. CDR1 and CDR2 (germline): DFQATT, SNEGSKA (reference sequence). Trimming stripped 3 bases from V and 6 bases from J, with 12 bases between. The CDR3 region is CSASSGPGEQYF. Written as DNA, the CDR3 is TGCAGTGCTAGTTCGGGTCCCGGCGAGCAGTACTTC.

This clone occurred once. V and J are TRBV6-1 and TRBJ1-3; D gene ambiguous. This CDR3 comprises 16 residues. The V end lost 3 bases, the J end lost 0 bases, and 12 bases lay between the germline ends. CDR1 and CDR2 from the germline V gene are MNHNS and SASEGT. The CDR3 nucleotides read TGTGCCAGCAGTGATACCGCGGAGTACTCTGGAAACACCATATATTTT. This encodes CASSDTAEYSGNTIYF.

This clone appeared a single time. Other DNA sequences in this sample translate to the same CDR3. J is TRBJ1-5 and V is TRBV18; D remains ambiguous. V dropped 2 bases and J dropped 4 bases, with 6 bases sitting between them. Germline V lookup: CDR1 KGHSH, CDR2 LQKENI. This CDR3 comprises 13 residues. This chain's CDR3 is CASSPGENQPQHF. The CDR3, as DNA: TGTGCCAGCTCACCAGGGGAGAATCAGCCCCAGCATTTT.